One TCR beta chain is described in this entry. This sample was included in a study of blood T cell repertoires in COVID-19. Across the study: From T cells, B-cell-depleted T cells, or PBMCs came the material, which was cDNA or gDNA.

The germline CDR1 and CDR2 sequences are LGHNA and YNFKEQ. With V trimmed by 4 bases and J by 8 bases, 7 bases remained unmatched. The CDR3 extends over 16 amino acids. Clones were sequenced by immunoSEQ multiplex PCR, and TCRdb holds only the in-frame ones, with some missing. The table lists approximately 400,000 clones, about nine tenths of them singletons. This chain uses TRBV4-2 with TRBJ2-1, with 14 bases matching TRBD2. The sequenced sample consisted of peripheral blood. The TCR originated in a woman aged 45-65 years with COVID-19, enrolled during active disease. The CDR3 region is CASSPRLAGGHDEQFF. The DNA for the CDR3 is TGTGCCAGCAGCCCCCGACTAGCGGGGGGGCACGATGAGCAGTTCTTC.